The following is a T cell receptor beta chain sequence with its context. This sample was included in a study of blood T cell repertoires in COVID-19. Study background: The cDNA or gDNA used as material had been derived from T cells, B-cell-depleted T cells, or PBMCs.

CDR3 length: 11 residues. V shed 6 bases and J shed 6 bases, with 9 bases lying between them. Germline CDR1 MNHEY, CDR2 SVGAGI. Under the authors' procedure: It was from reference gene primer amplification that nucleated cell counts were estimated. The protocol was immunoSEQ multiplex PCR, while the TCRdb copy is restricted to in-frame clones and leaves out a portion. V and J calls and clone size come straight from that table; D and trimming were deduced from the DNA. The sample includes around 180,000 clones, roughly nine tenths of them seen just once. Enrolled through a virtual design, the participants were between about 18 and 100 years of age and came from about two dozen US areas. Participants were placed into cohorts based on the clinical history they reported.

This rearrangement joins TRBV6-5 to TRBJ2-7, with a tentative D call TRBD2 (5 bases). The TCR sequence derives from a woman between 40 and 55 years old with acute COVID-19. The sequenced material came from PBMCs or T cells enriched from blood (not recorded which). DNA of the CDR3: TGTGCCAGCAGCTCCACTAGCGAGCAGTACTTC. Its translation: CASSSTSEQYF.